This TCR beta chain was sequenced in a study of OX40 agonist ivuxolimab in advanced cancers. Study in general: A partial response was reached by three patients: one with hepatocellular carcinoma and two with cutaneous melanoma.

Whole-study findings and limits: CD4+ and CD8+ blood T cells expanded clonally by week 6 at 0.1 to 3.0 mg/kg.

The repertoire was sequenced with immunoSEQ multiplex PCR; TCRdb's copy has only in-frame clones and lacks some. The sample lists tens of thousands of clones; about 85% were seen once. A note on this clone: Antigen: not known.

V was shortened by 0 bases and J by 6 bases, with 12 bases between the two germline ends. In germline, CDR1 is SGHRS, CDR2 YFSETQ. The CDR3 sequence is 14 residues long. Blood samples were obtained at baseline, cycle 4 day 1, and cycle 7 day 1. The clonotype originates from an adult with an advanced solid tumor such as melanoma, head and neck, liver or kidney cancer. The sequencing here drew on CD4+ or CD8+ T cells sorted from blood, taken in a trial of the OX40 agonist ivuxolimab. The chain couples TRBV5-1 to TRBJ1-1; D is unresolved. CDR3 nucleotide sequence: TGCGCCAGCAGCTTGGCCGTAGACAATGCTGAAGCTTTCTTT. The encoded protein is CASSLAVDNAEAFF.